This T cell receptor (beta chain) derives from a study of CD8+CD57+ T cells in acquired aplastic anemia. Study-wide context: Each DNA sample taken from sorted CD4+ and CD8+ cells came to about 3.2 ug on average. Reads per healthy sample averaged about 10 million (CD4+) and 11 million to 14 million (CD8+). Whole-study results and caveats: There were 25 to 35 CD8+ CDR3 sequences that occurred in both patients and controls.

The CDR3 is made up of 13 amino acids. Germline loops: CDR1 LNHDA, CDR2 SQIVND (reference sequence). Trimming took 5 bases from V and 6 from J; bases not matched to a gene: 4. Worth noting for this clonotype: Its antigen is not known.

The use of genomic DNA as template underpinned the TCR beta VDJ and CDR3 profiling. Each CDR3 protein is one row after TCRdb ran MiXCR on the reads. The table includes about 210,000 distinct CDR3 sequences, roughly 55% detected once. This chain connects TRBV19 to TRBJ1-2; 9 nucleotides agree with TRBD1. This receptor was identified in a human donor in good health. Material for sequencing was sorted CD4+, CD8+, or CD8+CD57+ T cells (not recorded which) from PBMCs. The CDR3: CASSGTGLDGYTF. The CDR3 DNA reads as TGTGCCAGTAGTGGGACAGGGCTGGATGGCTACACCTTC. Full variable domain (remainder filled in from reference TRBV19 and TRBJ1-2): DGGITQSPKYLFRKEGQNVTLSCEQNLNHDAMYWYRQDPGQGLRLIYYSQIVNDFQKGDIAEGYSVSREKKESFPLTVTSAQKNPTAFYLCASSGTGLDGYTFGSGTRLTVV.